The 8 T cell receptor beta chains below come from one sample, sequenced in a study of spatial heterogeneity in lung cancer. As for time point: sample taken at primary tumor resection. TCRdb passed the 5' RACE reads through MiXCR, listing each CDR3 protein once. Here the sample spans under 80,000 distinct CDR3 sequences, 6.3% being singletons. The material sequenced was PBMCs, taken at surgery. These receptors originate from a female donor with early-stage non-small cell lung cancer.

This clonotype came up many times. This chain links TRBV7-2 with TRBJ2-7; 8 nucleotides match TRBD2. CDR3 length equals 15 residues. The trim removed 5 bases at V and 2 bases at J, leaving 8 bases unmatched. Germline V CDR1 and CDR2: SGHTA, FQGNSA. CDR3 sequence: CASSLLAGGPYEQYV. In nucleotides, the CDR3 is TGTGCCAGCAGCCTTCTTGCGGGGGGACCCTACGAGCAGTACGTC.

Ten or more counts support this clonotype. The CDR3 protein is CASSSTGNREQYF. CDR3 bases: TGTGCCAGCAGTTCGACAGGGAACCGCGAGCAGTACTTC. The chain is built from TRBV28 and TRBJ2-7; 7 bases match TRBD1. CDR1 and CDR2 (germline): MDHEN, SYDVKM. The CDR3 totals 13 residues. Trimming at V came to 4 bases and at J to 6 bases, leaving 6 bases not matched to a gene.

The chain employs TRBV6-1 and TRBJ1-1; D ambiguous. CDR3 length: 12 residues. Germline assignment: CDR1 MNHNS and CDR2 SASEGT. Trimming stripped 8 bases from V and 11 bases from J, with 18 bases between. CDR3 nucleotide sequence: TGTGCCAGCCGGCCTAGGACTCTGGGGGCTTTCTTT. Its protein product is CASRPRTLGAFF.

This clonotype was counted many times. The chain links TRBV11-1 to TRBJ2-7; 8 bases align to TRBD1. The CDR3 covers 14 residues. Per the germline V gene, CDR1 is SGHAT and CDR2 is FQDESV (reference sequence). The trim removed 2 bases at V and 6 bases at J, leaving 6 bases unmatched. The CDR3 nucleotides are TGTGCCAGCAGCTTAACCATTACAGGGGGCGAGCAGTACGTC. Protein: CASSLTITGGEQYV.

This clonotype was found many times. The rearrangement joins TRBV7-2 to TRBJ2-1, with 9 bases that match TRBD1. Germline CDR1 SGHTA, CDR2 FQGNSA. V dropped 5 bases and J dropped 10; count of bases not matched to a gene: 12. The CDR3 runs 15 residues. CDR3 loop: CASSRRGQGSGEQFF. In DNA form, the CDR3 reads TGTGCCAGCAGCCGTAGAGGACAGGGGTCTGGGGAGCAGTTCTTC. The entire variable domain, with the rest obtained from reference TRBV7-2 and TRBJ2-1, is as follows: GAGVSQSPSNKVTEKGKDVELRCDPISGHTALYWYRQSLGQGLEFLIYFQGNSAPDKSGLPSDRFSAERTGGSVSTLTIQRTQQEDSAVYLCASSRRGQGSGEQFFGPGTRLTVL.

There are many counts of this clonotype. The CDR3 DNA sequence: TGTGCCAGCAGTCGCCAGTTGATCACAGATACGCAGTATTTT. Translating gives CASSRQLITDTQYF. V usage is TRBV2 and J usage is TRBJ2-3, with D hard to call. This CDR3 comprises 14 residues. Trimming cost V 5 bases and J 2 bases, with 11 bases left between them. Germline CDR1 and CDR2: SNHLY and FYNNEI.

At least ten counts were recorded for this clonotype. V gene TRBV11-2 combines with J gene TRBJ2-3; 10 bases map to TRBD2. V was clipped by 6 bases and J by 0 bases; unmatched bases: 18. CDR3 length: 20 amino acids. Germline V gives CDR1 SGHAT, CDR2 FQNNGV. The CDR3 loop is CASRRIPLGSGRTSTDTQYF. CDR3 nucleotide sequence: TGTGCCAGCAGACGGATTCCCCTAGGTAGCGGGAGGACTAGCACAGATACGCAGTATTTT.

The table lists this clonotype with a few counts. The chain joins TRBV7-2 to TRBJ2-7, with D perhaps given as TRBD1 or TRBD2 (5 bases each). The germline V gene encodes CDR1 SGHTA and CDR2 FQGNSA. The germline V and J ends were trimmed by 5 bases and 4 bases, with 12 bases remaining between them. The CDR3 is 13 residues long. This chain's CDR3 is CASSRDLTYEQYF. The CDR3 DNA reads as TGTGCCAGCAGCCGGGACCTGACATACGAGCAGTACTTC.